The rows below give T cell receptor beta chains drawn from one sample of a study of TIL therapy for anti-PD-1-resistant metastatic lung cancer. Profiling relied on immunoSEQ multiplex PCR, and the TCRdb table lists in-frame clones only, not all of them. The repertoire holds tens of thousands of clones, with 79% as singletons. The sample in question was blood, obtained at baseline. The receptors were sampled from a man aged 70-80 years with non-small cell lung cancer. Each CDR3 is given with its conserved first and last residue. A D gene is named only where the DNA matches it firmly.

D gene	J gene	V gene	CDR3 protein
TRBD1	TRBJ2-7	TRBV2	CASRDRGSSYEQYF
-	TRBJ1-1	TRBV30	CAWSKGPRTEAFF
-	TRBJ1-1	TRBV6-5	CASSYPPNSMNTEAFF
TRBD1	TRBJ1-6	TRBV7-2	CASRSTGRTPLHF
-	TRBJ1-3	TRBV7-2	CASSSQRTGHSGNTIYF
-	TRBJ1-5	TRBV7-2	CASSFNSQPQHF
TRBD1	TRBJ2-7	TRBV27	CASSFGDSSYEQYF
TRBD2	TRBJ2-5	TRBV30	CAWSPGTKETQYF
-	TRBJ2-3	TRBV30	CAWRNRGSTDTQYF
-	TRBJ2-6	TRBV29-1	CSVEQSSGANVLTF
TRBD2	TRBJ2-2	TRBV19	CASTSAGGGTGELFF
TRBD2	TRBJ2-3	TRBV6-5	CASSSGLAASTDTQYF
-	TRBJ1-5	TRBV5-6	CASSLFGDNQPQHF
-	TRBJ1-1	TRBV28	CASSYGRGPLNTEAFF
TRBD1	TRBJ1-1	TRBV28	CASSSYGTGDTEAFF
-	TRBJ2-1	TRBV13	CASSLPSESYNEQFF
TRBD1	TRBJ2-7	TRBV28	CASSPLTGGFYEQYF
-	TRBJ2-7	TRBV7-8	CASSLAEGLTYEQYF
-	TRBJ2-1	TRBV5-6	CASSRAPGEQFF
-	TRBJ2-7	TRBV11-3	CASNQMTPRTDFCYEQYF
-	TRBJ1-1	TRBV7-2	CASSLSGTAFF
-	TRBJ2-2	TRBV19	CATEREGRGSGELFF
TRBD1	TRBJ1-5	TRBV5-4	CASSLQGRGQPQHF
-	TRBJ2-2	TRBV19	CASSQTGNTGELFF
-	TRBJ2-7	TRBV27	CASSPGGLYEQYF
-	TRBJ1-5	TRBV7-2	CASSLSPDRSNQPQHF
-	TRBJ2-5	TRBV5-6	CASSGTARMQETQYF
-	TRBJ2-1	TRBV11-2	CASRTSRELNEQFF
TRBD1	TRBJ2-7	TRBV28	CASSPGDRGWEQYF
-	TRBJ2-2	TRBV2	CASNLWVPGRTGELFF
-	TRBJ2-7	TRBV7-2	CASSLGGTSYEQYF
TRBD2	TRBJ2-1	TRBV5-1	CASSLVGLADNEQFF
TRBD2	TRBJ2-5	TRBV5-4	CASSSIGSGRNQETQYF
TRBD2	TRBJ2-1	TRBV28	CASSSGTSGRREQFF
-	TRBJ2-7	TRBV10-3	CAISQSKEAYEQYF
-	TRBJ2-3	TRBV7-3	CASSLADTQYF
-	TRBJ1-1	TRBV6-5	CASTLGRKNTEAFF
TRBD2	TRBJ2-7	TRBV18	CASSPATSGFYEQYF
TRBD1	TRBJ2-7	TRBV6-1	CASSRTGESYEQYF
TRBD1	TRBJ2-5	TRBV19	CASSPTPTGGVETQYF
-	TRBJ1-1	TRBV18	CASLQGKGDTEAFF
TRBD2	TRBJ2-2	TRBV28	CASSFGLAANTGELFF
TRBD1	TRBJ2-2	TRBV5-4	CASRSQGANGELFF
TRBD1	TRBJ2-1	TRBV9	CASSVPPGGFDNEQFF
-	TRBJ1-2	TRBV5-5	CASSLVSGYGYTF
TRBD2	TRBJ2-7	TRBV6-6	CASSYEAGVVGEQYF
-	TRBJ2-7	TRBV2	CASTNDPYEQYF